These 10 T cell receptor beta chains were sequenced from one sample in a study of beta chain features in type 1 diabetes. What was sequenced were expressed TCRB transcripts, since all of the isolated RNA had been reverse transcribed. Repertoires were generated with immunoSEQ multiplex PCR, while TCRdb's copy carries only in-frame clones and drops some. This table has approximately 250,000 clones, 9.6% appearing once. The sample taken for sequencing was naive CD4+ T cells from blood. These receptors were collected from a woman aged 18-29 years in good health.

In this sample, this clone turned up a few times. The chain uses TRBV30 and TRBJ1-2, with unresolved D. This CDR3 has 13 amino acids. Germline V CDR1 and CDR2: GTSNPN, SVGIG (reference sequence). Trimming took off 7 bases at V and 3 bases at J, with 15 bases between the two ends. CDR3 protein: CALKGPGDYGYTF. The DNA of the CDR3 is TGTGCCTTGAAGGGCCCGGGAGACTATGGCTACACCTTC.

This clone has more than one count but fewer than ten. The chain employs TRBV19 and TRBJ2-2; TRBD2 agrees at 10 bases. Unmatched junction bases numbered 0, after V lost 6 bases and J lost 5 bases. From germline, CDR1 is LNHDA and CDR2 SQIVND (reference sequence). The CDR3 is 13 amino acids. CDR3 bases: TGTGCCAGTAGACTAGCGGGAACCGGGGAGCTGTTTTTT. Translated, it gives CASRLAGTGELFF.

The CDR3 DNA reads as TGTGCCAGCAGCCGGGGACAGGGACACAATCAGCCCCAGCATTTT. Residues: CASSRGQGHNQPQHF. This sequence joins TRBV13 and TRBJ1-5, with 9 nucleotides matching TRBD1. The V gene's germline CDR1 is PRHDT and CDR2 FYEKMQ (reference sequence). This CDR3 has 15 amino acids. With V trimmed by 5 bases and J by 3 bases, 5 bases remained unmatched.

The rearrangement joins TRBV18 to TRBJ2-5, with 7 nucleotides matching TRBD1. The V and J ends lost 6 bases and 1 base, in that order; junction bases with no gene match: 5. The CDR3 has 14 residues. Germline V gene sequence: CDR1 KGHSH, CDR2 LQKENI. CDR3 region: CASSPGTAQETQYF. In nucleotides, the CDR3 is TGTGCCAGCTCCCCCGGGACAGCCCAAGAGACCCAGTACTTC.

This clone came up a few times. J is TRBJ1-5 and V is TRBV2; 7 bases are shared with TRBD1. The CDR3 has 13 amino acids. The trim removed 7 bases at V and 6 bases at J, leaving 6 bases unmatched. Looked up from germline, CDR1 is SNHLY and CDR2 is FYNNEI. CDR3 bases: TGTGCCAGCACCGGACAGGCGGGTCAGCCCCAGCATTTT. It yields the protein CASTGQAGQPQHF.

This chain links TRBV30 with TRBJ2-7; maybe TRBD1 (5 bases). The germline gives CDR1 GTSNPN, CDR2 SVGIG (reference sequence). Trimming removed 0 bases from V and 6 bases from J, with 15 bases in between. The CDR3 consists of 14 residues. The CDR3 DNA sequence: TGTGCCTGGAGTGTAGGCAGGGCGGAATCCGAGCAGTACTTC. Protein product: CAWSVGRAESEQYF.

This chain connects TRBV18 to TRBJ2-7, with 11 bases lining up with TRBD2. Trimming removed 4 bases from V and 7 bases from J; junction bases left unmatched: 15. Germline assignment: CDR1 KGHSH and CDR2 LQKENI. The CDR3 is 17 amino acids. The CDR3 here is CASSRQGIELAGEEQYF. The CDR3 region has the DNA TGTGCCAGCTCACGACAGGGAATTGAACTAGCGGGAGAGGAGCAGTACTTC.

V is TRBV4-1 and J is TRBJ2-3; TRBD2 agrees at 10 bases. The CDR3 runs to 17 residues. Germline V gene sequence: CDR1 MGHRA, CDR2 YSYEKL. With 5 bases clipped from V and 3 bases from J, the junction kept 11 bases outside the gene matches. The CDR3 DNA reads as TGCGCCAGCAGCAAAGGTACCTTAGCGGGGGGAACAGATACGCAGTATTTT. Encoded protein: CASSKGTLAGGTDTQYF.

This clone has just a few counts. The chain is built from TRBV7-8 and TRBJ1-2; 9 positions agree with TRBD1. Germline loops: CDR1 SGHVS, CDR2 FQNEAQ. The CDR3 consists of 19 residues. V was clipped by 5 bases and J by 2 bases; unmatched bases: 18. CDR3 coding DNA: TGTGCCAGCAGCCCCGCCATATGGGAGAGGACAGGGGAGAACTATGGCTACACCTTC. Residues: CASSPAIWERTGENYGYTF.

This clone occurred a few times. Germline and junction disagree at one end, which may indicate a read error. This chain connects TRBV11-2 to TRBJ2-5, with 9 positions matching TRBD2. There are 16 residues in the CDR3. Per germline, CDR1 SGHAT and CDR2 FQNNGV. The CDR3 DNA reads TGTGCCAGCAGCTTAGGCTTGACTAGCGGTCAAGGGACCCAGTACTTC. This gives the protein CASSLGLTSGQGTQYF.